Each of the 25 T cell receptor beta chains below was sequenced from the same sample in a study of cytotoxic CD8 clonotypes in ibrutinib-treated CLL. Method: immunoSEQ multiplex PCR; TCRdb's copy keeps in-frame clones and lacks some. Of about 17,000 clones in the sample, about 61% were seen once. Sequenced here: PBMCs, sampled after 12 months of ibrutinib treatment. The receptors come from a human donor with chronic lymphocytic leukemia.

This sequence joins TRBV5-6 and TRBJ2-1, with 14 nucleotides matching TRBD2. J gave up 7 bases and V 2 bases, and 2 bases lay outside the gene matches. Germline CDR1 and CDR2: SGHDT and YYEEEE. This CDR3 has 15 amino acids. The CDR3 reads CASSLGLAGGNEQFF. CDR3 coding DNA: TGTGCCAGCAGCTTAGGACTAGCGGGAGGTAATGAGCAGTTCTTC.

This clone was observed a few times. The chain combines TRBV28 with TRBJ1-2; TRBD1 matches 8 bases. The CDR3 runs to 14 residues. V shed 4 bases and J 4 bases; nucleotides not matched to a gene: 5. Looked up from germline, CDR1 is MDHEN and CDR2 is SYDVKM. CDR3 residues: CASSSGQASYGYTF. The CDR3 DNA reads as TGTGCCAGCAGTTCGGGACAGGCGTCCTATGGCTACACCTTC.

V is TRBV19 and J is TRBJ1-5; 7 nucleotides align to TRBD1. Germline CDR1 LNHDA, CDR2 SQIVND (reference sequence). The V and J ends lost 7 bases and 3 bases, in that order; junction bases with no gene match: 12. The CDR3 sequence is 16 residues long. CDR3 sequence reads: CASTRGPFNFNQPQHF. CDR3 coding DNA: TGTGCCAGTACTAGGGGGCCCTTCAACTTCAATCAGCCCCAGCATTTT.

CDR3 in amino acids: CASSASRSSYNEQFF. DNA of the CDR3: TGTGCCAGCAGTGCCTCGCGGAGCTCCTACAATGAGCAGTTCTTC. The chain is built from TRBV27 and TRBJ2-1; D gene unclear. The V gene's germline CDR1 is MNHEY and CDR2 SMNVEV (reference sequence). The CDR3 is made up of 15 amino acids. The V and J ends lost 5 bases and 0 bases respectively, with 11 bases between them.

The rearrangement uses TRBV7-8 and TRBJ1-2; 9 bases are a match to TRBD1. Germline V gene lookup returns CDR1 SGHVS and CDR2 FQNEAQ. The CDR3 length is 15 residues. Germline trimming cut 1 base from V and 6 bases from J; bases unmatched to any gene: 6. CDR3 nucleotide sequence: TGTGCCAGCAGCTTAGGTACAGGGGGCAGGCATGGCTACACCTTC. It is translated as CASSLGTGGRHGYTF.

This chain links TRBV11-3 with TRBJ2-1, with TRBD2 matching over 11 bases. Unmatched junction bases numbered 3, after V lost 5 bases and J lost 9 bases. Germline-derived CDR1 and CDR2 are SGHNT and YENEEA. CDR3 size: 13 residues. CDR3 loop: CASSLLAGVEQFF. The CDR3 DNA reads TGTGCCAGCAGCCTACTAGCGGGAGTTGAGCAGTTCTTC.

The rearrangement uses TRBV5-4 and TRBJ2-7, with TRBD1 matching 8 bases. This CDR3 comprises 15 residues. V gave up 4 bases and J gave up 4 bases; unmatched junction bases: 10. Germline CDR1 reads SGHNT; CDR2 reads YYREEE (reference sequence). The CDR3 DNA reads as TGTGCCAGCAGCCAGGGGGCGGAGGGCGGGTACGAGCAGTACTTC. Its protein product is CASSQGAEGGYEQYF.

This sequence joins TRBV19 and TRBJ1-1; 8 nucleotides match TRBD1. This CDR3 contains 15 residues. Per germline, CDR1 LNHDA and CDR2 SQIVND (reference sequence). The ends lost 7 bases at V and 4 bases at J; junction bases unmatched: 11. For the CDR3, the DNA is TGTGCCAGTAACCAAGGACAGGGCGGCAGCACTGAAGCTTTCTTT. Amino acid sequence: CASNQGQGGSTEAFF. Looking up the rest from reference TRBV19 and TRBJ1-1 gives the full variable domain: DGGITQSPKYLFRKEGQNVTLSCEQNLNHDAMYWYRQDPGQGLRLIYYSQIVNDFQKGDIAEGYSVSREKKESFPLTVTSAQKNPTAFYLCASNQGQGGSTEAFFGQGTRLTVV.

The chain uses TRBV27 and TRBJ1-1; a weak D match, TRBD1 (6 bases). Germline V lookup: CDR1 MNHEY, CDR2 SMNVEV (reference sequence). This CDR3 has 13 residues. V was trimmed by 5 bases and J by 8 bases, leaving 15 bases between them. CDR3 nucleotides: TGTGCCAGCAGTGAGAGGACGGGGACAGAAGCTTTCTTT. This encodes CASSERTGTEAFF.

The J gene is TRBJ2-3, the V gene TRBV7-9, with a tentative D call TRBD2 (6 bases). From germline, CDR1 is SEHNR and CDR2 FQNEAQ (reference sequence). The CDR3 is 13 residues long. V lost 6 bases to trimming and J lost 4 bases, with 11 bases between them. The CDR3 region has the DNA TGTGCCAGCAGTGGGGGGAGATCAGATACGCAGTATTTT. It specifies CASSGGRSDTQYF.

The rearrangement uses TRBV5-4 and TRBJ2-3, with 10 bases aligning to TRBD2. This CDR3 is 15 amino acids long. In germline, CDR1 is SGHNT, CDR2 YYREEE (reference sequence). J gave up 4 bases and V 1 base, and 3 bases lay outside the gene matches. The CDR3 here is CASSLKLAGADTQYF. In DNA form, the CDR3 reads TGTGCCAGCAGCTTGAAGCTAGCGGGAGCAGATACGCAGTATTTT.

This clone occurred once. This rearrangement joins TRBV14 to TRBJ1-2; D remains unclear. The CDR3 length is 12 residues. CDR1 is SGHDN, CDR2 FVKESK, per germline. Trimming shortened V by 1 base and J by 4 bases, and 4 bases separated the two germline ends. CDR3 coding DNA: TGTGCCAGCAGCCAAGGGATCTATGGCTACACCTTC. Protein sequence: CASSQGIYGYTF.

The CDR3 region is CASSQNTGELFF. DNA of the CDR3: TGTGCCAGTAGTCAAAACACCGGGGAGCTGTTTTTT. The chain joins TRBV19 to TRBJ2-2; no clear D. The CDR3 consists of 12 residues. Germline V gene data show CDR1 as LNHDA and CDR2 as SQIVND (reference sequence). Trimming removed 5 bases at V and 2 bases at J, with 3 bases between.

The rearrangement uses TRBV2 and TRBJ2-7; possible D gene TRBD2, 6 bases. The germline CDR1 and CDR2 sequences are SNHLY and FYNNEI. The CDR3 has 18 amino acids. V lost 5 bases and J lost 3, with 26 bases in between. The CDR3 nucleotides read TGTGCCAGCAGTAGTGACCGGGGACTCCACCAGCGCATCTACGAGCAGTACTTC. It encodes CASSSDRGLHQRIYEQYF.

The V call is TRBV11-3, the J call TRBJ2-1; a weak D match, TRBD1 (5 bases). The germline CDR1 and CDR2 sequences are SGHNT and YENEEA. V was pared by 0 bases and J by 4 bases, with 10 bases between. This CDR3 region has 15 residues. CDR3 loop: CASSLEGARYNEQFF. The CDR3 DNA reads TGTGCCAGCAGCTTAGAAGGGGCTAGGTACAATGAGCAGTTCTTC.

The gene calls are TRBV9 and TRBJ1-1; no clear D gene. V was trimmed by 3 bases and J by 1 base, leaving 22 bases between them. The V gene's germline CDR1 is SGDLS and CDR2 YYNGEE. This CDR3 has 18 amino acids. The DNA of the CDR3 is TGTGCCAGCAGCGCCAGCGTAGCCGAGACGGGCCCGAACACTGAAGCTTTCTTT. This codes for CASSASVAETGPNTEAFF. The whole variable domain, remainder taken from reference TRBV9 and TRBJ1-1, is DSGVTQTPKHLITATGQRVTLRCSPRSGDLSVYWYQQSLDQGLQFLIQYYNGEERAKGNILERFSAQQFPDLHSELNLSSLELGDSALYFCASSASVAETGPNTEAFFGQGTRLTVV.

This clone came up a few times. One end of the junction is discordant with germline, which a read error may explain. The chain employs TRBV7-7 and TRBJ2-2; D uncertain. The germline CDR1 and CDR2 sequences are SSHAT and FNYEAQ (reference sequence). CDR3 length: 15 residues. The CDR3 here is CASSLDGGNTGELFF. The DNA of the CDR3 is TGTGCTAGCAGCTTAGATGGCGGGAACACCGGGGAGCTGTTTTTT.

This clone was seen once. The chain recombines TRBV28 with TRBJ1-4, with D perhaps matching TRBD1 (6 bases). The CDR3 runs to 16 residues. The germline V gene has CDR1 MDHEN and CDR2 SYDVKM. V dropped 6 bases and J dropped 4 bases, with 18 bases sitting between them. The CDR3 loop reads CASSPRGAGGNEKLFF. The CDR3 region has the DNA TGTGCCAGCAGCCCTCGGGGGGCAGGCGGTAATGAAAAACTGTTTTTT.

The chain recombines TRBV30 with TRBJ1-5; TRBD1 agrees at 8 bases. The CDR3 is 14 amino acids. Germline loops: CDR1 GTSNPN, CDR2 SVGIG (reference sequence). Trimming took 5 bases from V and 2 from J; bases not matched to a gene: 5. CDR3 protein: CAWGQGMGNQPQHF. The CDR3 nucleotides are TGTGCCTGGGGACAGGGAATGGGCAATCAGCCCCAGCATTTT. The entire variable domain, with the rest obtained from reference TRBV30 and TRBJ1-5, is as follows: SQTIHQWPATLVQPVGSPLSLECTVEGTSNPNLYWYRQAAGRGLQLLFYSVGIGQISSEVPQNLSASRPQDRQFILSSKKLLLSDSGFYLCAWGQGMGNQPQHFGDGTRLSIL.

The V gene is TRBV18, the J gene TRBJ2-1; 9 bases agree with TRBD2. V lost 2 bases, J lost 4 bases, and 3 bases stayed unmatched. In germline, CDR1 is KGHSH, CDR2 LQKENI. The CDR3 sequence is 15 residues long. CDR3 in DNA: TGTGCCAGCTCACCAGGCCTAGCGGGGTACAATGAGCAGTTCTTC. Translation: CASSPGLAGYNEQFF.

This clone was seen a few times. The chain joins TRBV11-3 to TRBJ2-2; D uncertain. The CDR3 totals 13 residues. Trimming removed 3 bases at V and 4 bases at J, with 6 bases between. CDR1 and CDR2 from the germline V gene are SGHNT and YENEEA. The CDR3 loop reads CASSLTITGELFF. Here the CDR3 DNA reads TGTGCCAGCAGCTTGACCATCACCGGGGAGCTGTTTTTT. Filled out from reference TRBV11-3 and TRBJ2-2, the complete variable domain reads EAGVVQSPRYKIIEKKQPVAFWCNPISGHNTLYWYLQNLGQGPELLIRYENEEAVDDSQLPKDRFSAERLKGVDSTLKIQPAELGDSAVYLCASSLTITGELFFGEGSRLTVL.

This clone was picked up one time. The chain recombines TRBV18 with TRBJ2-1; TRBD1 matches at 8 bases. The CDR3 consists of 15 residues. CDR1 KGHSH and CDR2 LQKENI come from the germline V gene. The ends lost 3 bases at V and 6 bases at J; junction bases unmatched: 7. CDR3 protein: CASSPDRGWGNEQFF. Here the CDR3 DNA reads TGTGCCAGCTCACCCGACAGGGGATGGGGCAATGAGCAGTTCTTC.

This sequence joins TRBV5-1 and TRBJ1-1; TRBD1 might be the D (6 bases). Per the germline V gene, CDR1 is SGHRS and CDR2 is YFSETQ. CDR3 length: 14 amino acids. Trimming removed 6 bases at V and 3 bases at J, with 15 bases between. In DNA form, the CDR3 reads TGCGCCAGCACCCCCTCTGGGGGGCACACTGAAGCTTTCTTT. Its translation: CASTPSGGHTEAFF.

The chain uses TRBV6-1 and TRBJ2-3; 7 nucleotides match TRBD1. The V gene end was trimmed by 0 bases and the J gene end by 4 bases; junction bases not matched to a gene: 7. CDR3 length equals 16 residues. Germline values: CDR1 MNHNS, CDR2 SASEGT. CDR3 sequence: CASSEALTGASDTQYF. For the CDR3, the DNA is TGTGCCAGCAGTGAAGCGCTTACAGGGGCGTCAGATACGCAGTATTTT.

The chain uses TRBV28 and TRBJ2-1; weak D call: TRBD2 (5 bases). The V gene lost 4 bases and the J gene lost 12 bases, with 19 bases spanning the gap. Germline V gene data show CDR1 as MDHEN and CDR2 as SYDVKM. This CDR3 spans 14 amino acids. In DNA form, the CDR3 reads TGTGCCAGCAGTTCACCGAGGAGGTCGAAGGGGCAGTTCTTC. As protein: CASSSPRRSKGQFF.